This T cell receptor beta chain was captured in a study of shared clonotypes between healthy human individuals. Study-wide background: There were three CD4 naive, three CD4 memory, two CD8 naive and one CD8 memory plates per donor.

A remark on this clone: Its antigen remains unknown.

At the deep level, the assay was run. Only in-frame clones appear in the TCRdb table, and some are missing; sequencing was by immunoSEQ multiplex PCR. Here the sample spans 2 million or so clones, 90% to 95% being singletons. The study's findings and limits: It was the few donors that limited the genetic and exposure-history diversity represented. A few donors shared approximately 5% of their naive CD4 clonotypes.

The CDR3 length is 14 residues. From germline, CDR1 is MNHNS and CDR2 SASEGT. The V end lost 6 bases, the J end lost 7 bases, and 17 bases lay between the germline ends. This clonotype was obtained from a man between 18 and 29 years old in good health. The chain employs TRBV6-1 and TRBJ2-3; D tentatively reads TRBD1 or TRBD2 (5 bases each). The material sequenced was naive CD4+ T cells sorted from blood. The subset is: CD45RA+ positively selected. The DNA of the CDR3 is TGTGCCAGCAGGACCGGGGCAGGGCGTAATACGCAGTATTTT. This codes for CASRTGAGRNTQYF.